This T cell receptor (beta chain) was identified in a study of early T cells in non-severe SARS-CoV-2 infection. Study-wide results and limits: The matching step, a VDJdb search, favored anti-spike CD8 responses and missed private and CD4 specificities.

Each single cDNA molecule received a unique molecular identifier. TCRdb processed the 5' RACE reads anew with MiXCR; each CDR3 protein has one entry. The sample contains around 26,000 distinct CDR3 sequences, just over 4% of which appear only once. The V segment lost 3 bases and the J segment 7 bases; nucleotides outside the gene matches: 13. Germline-derived CDR1 and CDR2 are ENHRY and SYGVKD. The CDR3 consists of 16 residues. This clonotype was counted at least ten times. The target antigen is unknown. This clonotype originated in an adult who was a healthcare worker with PCR-confirmed SARS-CoV-2 infection or an uninfected control (not recorded which). The gene calls are TRBV10-3 and TRBJ2-7; 9 bases are shared with TRBD1. The sample comprised whole blood. CDR3 region: CAISDYPGQGIEEQYF. The CDR3 DNA sequence: TGTGCCATCAGTGACTACCCGGGACAGGGAATTGAGGAGCAGTACTTC.